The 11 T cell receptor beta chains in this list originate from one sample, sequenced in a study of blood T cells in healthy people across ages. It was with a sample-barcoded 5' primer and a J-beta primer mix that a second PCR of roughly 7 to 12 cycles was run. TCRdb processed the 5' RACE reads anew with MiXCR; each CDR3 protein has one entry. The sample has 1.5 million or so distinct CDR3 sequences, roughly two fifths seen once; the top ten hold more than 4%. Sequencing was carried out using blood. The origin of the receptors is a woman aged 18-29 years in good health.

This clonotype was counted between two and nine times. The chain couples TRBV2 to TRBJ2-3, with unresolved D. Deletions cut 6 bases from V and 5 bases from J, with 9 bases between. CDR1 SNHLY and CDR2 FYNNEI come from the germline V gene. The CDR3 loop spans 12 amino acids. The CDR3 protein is CASRKDGDTQYF. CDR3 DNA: TGTGCCAGCAGGAAGGACGGAGATACGCAGTATTTT. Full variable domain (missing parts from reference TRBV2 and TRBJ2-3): EPEVTQTPSHQVTQMGQEVILRCVPISNHLYFYWYRQILGQKVEFLVSFYNNEISEKSEIFDDQFSVERPDGSNFTLKIRSTKLEDSAMYFCASRKDGDTQYFGPGTRLTVL.

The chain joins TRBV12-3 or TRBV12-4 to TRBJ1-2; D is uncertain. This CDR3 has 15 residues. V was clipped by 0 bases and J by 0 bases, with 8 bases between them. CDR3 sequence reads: CASSLAPKTNYGYTF. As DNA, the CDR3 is TGTGCCAGCAGTTTAGCTCCTAAAACTAACTATGGCTACACCTTC.

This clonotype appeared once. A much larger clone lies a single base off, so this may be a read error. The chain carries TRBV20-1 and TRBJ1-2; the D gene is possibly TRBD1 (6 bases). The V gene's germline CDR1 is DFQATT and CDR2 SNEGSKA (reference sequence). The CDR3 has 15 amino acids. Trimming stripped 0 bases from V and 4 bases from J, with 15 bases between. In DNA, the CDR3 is TGCAGTGCTAGAGAAGTTCAGGGGCGGATCTATGGCTACACCTTC. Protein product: CSAREVQGRIYGYTF.

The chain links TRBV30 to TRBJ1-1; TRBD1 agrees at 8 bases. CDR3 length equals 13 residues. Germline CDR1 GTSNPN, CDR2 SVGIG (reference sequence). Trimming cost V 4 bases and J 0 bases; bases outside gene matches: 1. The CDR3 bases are TGTGCCTGGAACAGGGGGTTGAACACTGAAGCTTTCTTT. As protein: CAWNRGLNTEAFF.

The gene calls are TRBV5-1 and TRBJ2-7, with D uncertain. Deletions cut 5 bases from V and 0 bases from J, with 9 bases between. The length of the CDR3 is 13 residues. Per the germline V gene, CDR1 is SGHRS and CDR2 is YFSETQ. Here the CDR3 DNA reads TGCGCCAGCAGGACGTATAGCTCCTACGAGCAGTACTTC. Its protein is CASRTYSSYEQYF.

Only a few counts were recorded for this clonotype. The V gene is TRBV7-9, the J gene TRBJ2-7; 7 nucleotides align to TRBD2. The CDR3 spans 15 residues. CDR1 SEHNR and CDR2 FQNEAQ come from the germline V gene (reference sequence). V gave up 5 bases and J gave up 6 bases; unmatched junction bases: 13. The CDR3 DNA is TGTGCCAGCAGCCCAGGCGGCGCTAGCGGTTCCGAGCAGTACTTC. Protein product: CASSPGGASGSEQYF.

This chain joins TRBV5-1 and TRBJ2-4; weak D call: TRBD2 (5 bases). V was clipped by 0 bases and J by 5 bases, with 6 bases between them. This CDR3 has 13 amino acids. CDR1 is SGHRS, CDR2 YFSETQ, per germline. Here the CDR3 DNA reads TGCGCCAGCAGCTTGGGGGGAGAAAACATTCAGTACTTC. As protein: CASSLGGENIQYF.

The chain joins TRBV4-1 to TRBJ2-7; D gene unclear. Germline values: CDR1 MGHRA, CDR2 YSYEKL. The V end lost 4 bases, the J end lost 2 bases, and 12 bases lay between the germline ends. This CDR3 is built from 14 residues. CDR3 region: CASSPLGFTYEQYF. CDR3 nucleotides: TGCGCCAGCAGCCCGCTCGGGTTTACCTACGAGCAGTACTTC.

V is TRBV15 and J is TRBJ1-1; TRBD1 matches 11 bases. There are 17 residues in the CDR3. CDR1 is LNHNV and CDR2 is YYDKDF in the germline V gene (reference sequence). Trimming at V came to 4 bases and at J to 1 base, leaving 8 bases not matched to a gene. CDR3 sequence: CATSIGQGAIPNTEAFF. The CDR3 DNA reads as TGTGCCACCAGCATAGGACAGGGGGCGATTCCGAACACTGAAGCTTTCTTT.

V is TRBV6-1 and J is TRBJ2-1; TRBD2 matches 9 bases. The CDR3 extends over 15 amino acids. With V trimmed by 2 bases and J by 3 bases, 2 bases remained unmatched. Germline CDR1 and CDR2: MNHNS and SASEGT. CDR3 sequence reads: CASSERRGGYNEQFF. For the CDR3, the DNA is TGTGCCAGCAGTGAAAGGCGGGGGGGCTACAATGAGCAGTTCTTC.

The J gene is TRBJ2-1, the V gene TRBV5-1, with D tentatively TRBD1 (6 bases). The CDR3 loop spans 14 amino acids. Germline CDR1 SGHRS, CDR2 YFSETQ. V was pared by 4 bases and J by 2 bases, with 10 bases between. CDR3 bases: TGCGCCAGCAGCAACGGACAGACCTACAATGAGCAGTTCTTC. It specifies CASSNGQTYNEQFF. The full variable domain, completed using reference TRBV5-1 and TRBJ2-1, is KAGVTQTPRYLIKTRGQQVTLSCSPISGHRSVSWYQQTPGQGLQFLFEYFSETQRNKGNFPGRFSGRQFSNSRSEMNVSTLELGDSALYLCASSNGQTYNEQFFGPGTRLTVL.